These 28 T cell receptor beta chains were sequenced from one sample in a study of T cells after yellow fever vaccination. Using its own MiXCR run on the 5' RACE reads, TCRdb lists one record per CDR3 protein. The sample comprises about 340,000 distinct CDR3 sequences, almost 4% of which are singletons, and roughly 26% rests with the top ten. The material was PBMCs, obtained 5 days after the yellow fever booster vaccination. The receptors were sampled from a man between 18 and 35 years old who received the YFV17D yellow fever vaccine.

The genes are TRBV7-6 and TRBJ1-1; TRBD1 matches 7 bases. Trimming cost V 3 bases and J 4 bases; bases outside gene matches: 5. This CDR3 has 14 amino acids. Germline assignment: CDR1 SGHVS and CDR2 FNYEAQ. Here the CDR3 DNA reads TGTGCCAGCAGCTTGCAGGGGGGAGTCACTGAAGCTTTCTTT. This codes for CASSLQGGVTEAFF.

The chain couples TRBV7-9 to TRBJ2-7, with TRBD1 identical over 7 bases. Trimming removed 4 bases from V and 3 bases from J; junction bases left unmatched: 3. The CDR3 loop spans 13 amino acids. Germline CDR1 and CDR2: SEHNR and FQNEAQ (reference sequence). The CDR3 sequence is CASSSAGGYEQYV. The CDR3 DNA follows: TGTGCCAGCAGCTCTGCAGGGGGCTACGAGCAGTACGTC.

At least ten counts were recorded for this clonotype. The V gene is TRBV11-2, the J gene TRBJ2-2; D remains unclear. V shed 4 bases and J shed 1 base, with 16 bases lying between them. The length of the CDR3 is 17 residues. The germline V gene has CDR1 SGHAT and CDR2 FQNNGV. CDR3 coding DNA: TGTGCCAGCAGCTCCTCACGACTTGCTTTGAACACCGGGGAGCTGTTTTTT. This encodes CASSSSRLALNTGELFF.

This clonotype was counted many times. V usage is TRBV12-3 or TRBV12-4 and J usage is TRBJ2-1, with a weak D call TRBD2 (6 bases). This CDR3 region has 16 residues. The germline V and J ends were trimmed by 6 bases and 10 bases, with 25 bases remaining between them. This CDR3 is CASRPTGGGLLIEQFF. CDR3 sequence (DNA): TGTGCCAGCAGGCCCACCGGCGGCGGACTATTGATCGAGCAGTTCTTC.

The chain couples TRBV4-3 to TRBJ2-7; 9 positions agree with TRBD2. Germline V CDR1 and CDR2: LGHNA, YSLEER. After removal of 0 bases from V and 0 bases from J, the junction contained 6 bases not matched to a gene. This CDR3 has 17 residues. The CDR3 sequence: CASSQEMGGGGSYEQYF. CDR3 DNA sequence: TGCGCCAGCAGCCAAGAAATGGGCGGGGGGGGCTCCTACGAGCAGTACTTC.

The sample holds many counts of this clonotype. The chain couples TRBV5-1 to TRBJ2-7, with a possible D match to TRBD1 (5 bases). Germline V gene lookup returns CDR1 SGHRS and CDR2 YFSETQ. The CDR3 contains 16 residues. Trimming removed 5 bases at V and 0 bases at J, with 18 bases between. CDR3 loop: CASSTGPGLSSYEQYV. The CDR3 DNA reads TGCGCCAGCAGTACTGGACCAGGGTTATCCTCCTACGAGCAGTACGTC.

In this sample, this clonotype turned up a few times. The chain links TRBV7-9 to TRBJ2-7, with D unresolved. The CDR3 covers 13 residues. The germline V gene has CDR1 SEHNR and CDR2 FQNEAQ (reference sequence). The V end lost 4 bases, the J end lost 2 bases, and 9 bases lay between the germline ends. The CDR3 DNA reads TGTGCCAGCAGCTCGGACGCCGCCTACGAGCAGTACTTC. As protein: CASSSDAAYEQYF.

This clonotype has only a few counts. This chain connects TRBV29-1 to TRBJ2-3, with 9 bases lining up with TRBD1. J lost 2 bases, V lost 5 bases, and 5 bases had no gene match. Germline V lookup: CDR1 SQVTM, CDR2 ANQGSEA. The length of the CDR3 is 14 residues. In nucleotides, the CDR3 is TGCAGCGTTTCCGGACAGGGGTACACAGATACGCAGTATTTT. This encodes CSVSGQGYTDTQYF.

V is TRBV29-1 and J is TRBJ1-1; possibly TRBD1 for D (5 bases). The germline V and J ends were trimmed by 7 bases and 6 bases, with 15 bases remaining between them. The germline CDR1 and CDR2 sequences are SQVTM and ANQGSEA. The CDR3 length is 12 residues. CDR3 sequence reads: CSAWQGGSEAFF. CDR3 nucleotides: TGCAGCGCGTGGCAGGGAGGTTCTGAAGCTTTCTTT.

There are a few counts of this clonotype. The chain joins TRBV9 to TRBJ1-2, with a weak D call TRBD1 (6 bases). Per germline, CDR1 SGDLS and CDR2 YYNGEE. CDR3 size: 12 residues. Trimming cost V 3 bases and J 6 bases, with 9 bases left between them. DNA of the CDR3: TGTGCCAGCAGCGGGGACATCCATGGCTACACCTTC. It is translated as CASSGDIHGYTF.

The chain is built from TRBV4-3 and TRBJ2-1; 11 nucleotides match TRBD2. V was pared by 3 bases and J by 5 bases, with 9 bases of the junction left unmatched. Germline CDR1 LGHNA, CDR2 YSLEER. There are 17 residues in the CDR3. In nucleotides, the CDR3 is TGCGCCAGCAGCCAGACGGCGGGACTAGCGGCCAACAATGAGCAGTTCTTC. Its translation is CASSQTAGLAANNEQFF.

This clonotype was counted only a few times. This sequence joins TRBV5-1 and TRBJ2-5; possibly TRBD2 for D (5 bases). The V end lost 4 bases, the J end lost 5 bases, and 9 bases lay between the germline ends. This CDR3 is built from 12 residues. Germline V gene sequence: CDR1 SGHRS, CDR2 YFSETQ. The CDR3 spells CASSAEVETQYF. CDR3 nucleotides: TGCGCCAGCAGCGCGGAGGTGGAGACCCAGTACTTC.

This clonotype was found a few times. The chain uses TRBV5-1 and TRBJ2-3; 10 bases align to TRBD2. V lost 4 bases to trimming and J lost 4 bases; unmatched junction nucleotides: 9. This CDR3 is built from 16 residues. Germline loops: CDR1 SGHRS, CDR2 YFSETQ. CDR3 amino acids: CASSGLLAGRADTQYF. The CDR3 bases are TGCGCCAGCAGCGGATTACTAGCGGGGAGGGCAGATACGCAGTATTTT.

This clonotype has a count of ten or more. CDR3 region: CASSLAPPGDRVETQYF. The CDR3 coding sequence is TGTGCCAGCAGCTTAGCCCCTCCAGGGGACCGCGTGGAGACCCAGTACTTC. The rearrangement links TRBV7-8 to TRBJ2-5; tentative D call: TRBD1 (6 bases). This CDR3 is 17 amino acids long. CDR1 and CDR2 from the germline V gene are SGHVS and FQNEAQ. The V gene lost 0 bases and the J gene lost 5 bases, with 19 bases spanning the gap.

The chain has TRBV12-3 or TRBV12-4 and TRBJ1-5, with D possibly TRBD1 on 6 matching bases. This CDR3 has 17 amino acids. V lost 2 bases and J lost 5, with 19 bases in between. This chain's CDR3 is CASSLLGRGAVDQPQHF. CDR3 nucleotides: TGTGCCAGCAGTTTATTAGGGCGGGGGGCAGTAGATCAGCCCCAGCATTTT.

This clonotype has only a few counts. The chain employs TRBV7-6 and TRBJ2-1; no clear D gene. Between the trimmed V and J ends, which lost 3 bases and 5 bases, there was a span of 5 bases. This CDR3 is 12 amino acids long. From germline, CDR1 is SGHVS and CDR2 FNYEAQ. CDR3 sequence (DNA): TGTGCCAGCAGCTTTCGACACAATGAGCAGTTCTTC. As protein: CASSFRHNEQFF.

This chain joins TRBV2 and TRBJ2-3; 14 bases fit TRBD2. The germline V gene encodes CDR1 SNHLY and CDR2 FYNNEI. The CDR3 is 14 amino acids. V gave up 6 bases and J gave up 8 bases; unmatched junction bases: 4. The CDR3 DNA follows: TGTGCCAGCAGCGGGACTAGCGGGGGTGGTACGCAGTATTTT. It translates to CASSGTSGGGTQYF.

This clonotype was seen a few times. J is TRBJ1-2 and V is TRBV6-2 or TRBV6-3, with unresolved D. V was clipped by 3 bases and J by 6 bases, with 8 bases between them. Germline values: CDR1 MNHEY, CDR2 SVGEGT. This CDR3 region has 12 residues. The CDR3 nucleotides read TGTGCCAGCAGTTATCCCGCACATGGCTACACCTTC. It codes for CASSYPAHGYTF.

This clonotype was observed a handful of times. The rearrangement links TRBV5-6 to TRBJ1-2; 9 nucleotides match TRBD1. The trim removed 0 bases at V and 8 bases at J, leaving 5 bases unmatched. Looked up from germline, CDR1 is SGHDT and CDR2 is YYEEEE. This CDR3 has 14 residues. CDR3 DNA sequence: TGTGCCAGCAGCTTGGCCGGGGACAGGGACGGCTACACCTTC. It encodes CASSLAGDRDGYTF.

This clonotype turned up a few times. The chain joins TRBV5-1 to TRBJ1-1; no clear D gene. CDR1 is SGHRS and CDR2 is YFSETQ in the germline V gene. This CDR3 has 12 amino acids. Trimming shortened V by 4 bases and J by 8 bases, and 12 bases separated the two germline ends. The CDR3 loop reads CASSPGGREAFF. CDR3 bases: TGCGCCAGCAGCCCAGGAGGGAGGGAAGCTTTCTTT. The whole variable domain, filled in from reference TRBV5-1 and TRBJ1-1, reads KAGVTQTPRYLIKTRGQQVTLSCSPISGHRSVSWYQQTPGQGLQFLFEYFSETQRNKGNFPGRFSGRQFSNSRSEMNVSTLELGDSALYLCASSPGGREAFFGQGTRLTVV.

V is TRBV9 and J is TRBJ1-6; D is uncertain. V was shortened by 1 base and J by 16 bases, with 0 bases between the two germline ends. CDR1 is SGDLS and CDR2 is YYNGEE in the germline V gene. The CDR3 totals 8 residues. CDR3 protein: CASSVLHF. CDR3 coding DNA: TGTGCCAGCAGCGTACTCCACTTT.

This clonotype was found a few times. The chain employs TRBV7-6 and TRBJ2-3, with 7 bases matching TRBD1. The CDR3 contains 15 residues. V lost 5 bases to trimming and J lost 0 bases; unmatched junction nucleotides: 5. Germline V lookup: CDR1 SGHVS, CDR2 FNYEAQ. The CDR3 sequence: CASSRGLGSTDTQYF. CDR3 sequence (DNA): TGTGCCAGCAGCAGGGGGCTGGGGAGCACAGATACGCAGTATTTT.

J is TRBJ2-5 and V is TRBV2; D perhaps matches TRBD1 (5 bases). V dropped 6 bases and J dropped 5 bases, with 13 bases sitting between them. Germline V lookup: CDR1 SNHLY, CDR2 FYNNEI. The CDR3 sequence is 13 residues long. The CDR3 coding sequence is TGTGCCAGCAGCCCCGACAGTTTTGAGACCCAGTACTTC. This translates into CASSPDSFETQYF.

The chain joins TRBV12-3 or TRBV12-4 to TRBJ1-2; TRBD1 is a possible D gene (5 bases). The CDR3 sequence is 12 residues long. V lost 11 bases and J 6 bases, leaving 16 bases between the germline ends. As DNA, the CDR3 is TGTGCCCTATGGGGGGTAGAGGATGGCTACACCTTC. Protein: CALWGVEDGYTF.

This clonotype was counted only a few times. The genes are TRBV25-1 and TRBJ1-6; TRBD1 matches at 9 bases. CDR1 and CDR2 from the germline V gene are MGHDK and SYGVNS. CDR3 length: 16 amino acids. The J segment lost 2 bases and the V segment lost 4 bases, leaving 3 bases of the junction unmatched. The CDR3 protein is CASSGTGATYNSPLHF. Written as DNA, the CDR3 is TGTGCCAGCAGTGGGACAGGGGCGACCTATAATTCACCCCTCCACTTT.

This clonotype was observed a few times. The rearrangement joins TRBV20-1 to TRBJ1-1; no reliable D call. The CDR3 extends over 12 amino acids. Trimming removed 7 bases at V and 2 bases at J, with 11 bases between. Germline values: CDR1 DFQATT, CDR2 SNEGSKA (reference sequence). The CDR3 is CSVTTSNTEAFF. In nucleotides, the CDR3 is TGCAGTGTAACAACATCAAACACTGAAGCTTTCTTT.

V is TRBV24-1 and J is TRBJ2-1; no clear D gene. Germline assignment: CDR1 KGHDR and CDR2 SFDVKD. The V end was cut by 2 bases, the J end by 0 bases, with 10 bases between. This CDR3 comprises 16 residues. The CDR3 spells CATSDYEGSSYNEQFF. The DNA of the CDR3 is TGTGCCACCAGTGATTATGAAGGAAGCTCCTACAATGAGCAGTTCTTC.

This clonotype was observed many times. In nucleotides, the CDR3 is TGTGCCAGCAGTTTAGCTAGCGGGGGGTACAATGAGCAGTTCTTC. This encodes CASSLASGGYNEQFF. The chain employs TRBV12-3 or TRBV12-4 and TRBJ2-1; 10 bases match TRBD2. Losses at the gene ends were 0 bases for V and 4 bases for J; bases not matched to a gene: 0. The CDR3 totals 15 residues.